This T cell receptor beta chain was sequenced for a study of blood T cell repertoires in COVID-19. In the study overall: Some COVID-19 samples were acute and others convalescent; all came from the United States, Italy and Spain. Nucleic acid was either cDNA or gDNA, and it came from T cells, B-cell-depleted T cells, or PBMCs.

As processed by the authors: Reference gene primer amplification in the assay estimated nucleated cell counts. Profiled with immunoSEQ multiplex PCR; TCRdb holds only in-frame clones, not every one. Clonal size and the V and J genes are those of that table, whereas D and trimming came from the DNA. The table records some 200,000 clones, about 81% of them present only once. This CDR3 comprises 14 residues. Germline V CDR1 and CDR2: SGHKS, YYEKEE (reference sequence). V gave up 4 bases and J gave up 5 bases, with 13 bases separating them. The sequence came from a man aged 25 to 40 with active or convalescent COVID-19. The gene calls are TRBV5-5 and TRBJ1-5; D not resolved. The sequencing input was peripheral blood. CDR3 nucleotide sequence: TGTGCCAGCAGCCTGATATTCGGGGATCAGCCCCAGCATTTT. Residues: CASSLIFGDQPQHF.